This section outlines one T cell receptor (beta chain) sequence together with its context. The antigen it binds to is not known. Per-base qualities were not stored, and no clone one base away is much larger. This specimen comes from a study of spatial heterogeneity in lung cancer (dated by TCRdb to between 2019 and 2020). General notes on the study: Beta-chain transcripts were consistently detected in greater numbers than alpha-chain transcripts, which likely reflects a higher abundance of beta-chain transcripts. A strong correlation was found between TCR transcript counts in tumor regions and a T cell transcriptional module score from matched bulk RNA-seq. In the raw uncorrected reads, each unique combination of TCR and UMI appeared more than ten times on average. In non-small cell lung cancer, the study quantitatively compared TCR alpha and beta repertoires across several tumor regions, matched nontumor lung, and blood. The study linked features of the TCR repertoire to counts of nonsynonymous mutations, which were determined by whole-exome sequencing of tumor tissue. At surgery, both alpha and beta chains were TCR-sequenced in roughly 200 tumor regions, approximately 64 matched nontumor lung samples and a few dozen PBMC samples. Overall results and qualifications from the work: Counts of ubiquitous and regional expanded TCRs were found to correlate with counts of ubiquitous and regional nonsynonymous mutations, respectively. A correlation was observed between the number of expanded intratumoral alpha and beta TCRs and the tumor nonsynonymous mutation count. TCR-seq coverage of tumor T cells was estimated at only 7% to 8% for alpha chains and about 14% for beta chains. Confirming at a functional level the hypothesis that regional TCRs recognize regional mutations was considered to require additional single-cell paired TCR alpha and beta sequencing.

The intended sense of this specimen's time point label: sample taken at primary tumor resection. Samples were obtained from 70 to 85 patients with early-stage, untreated non-small cell lung cancer from the lung TRACERx cohort. Without any cell sorting, TCR sequencing was performed on whole RNA extracted either from tumor and nontumor lung tissue or from cryopreserved PBMC samples. A patient was chosen for TCR sequencing only when enough RNA was available from at least two tumor regions. Before being selected, tumor and adjacent nontumor lung specimens were reviewed by a lung pathologist. Library preparation employed 5' RACE. The sequencer was a NextSeq 500. To allow correction of PCR and sequencing errors, the TCR library protocol tagged every TCR cDNA molecule with a unique molecular identifier. The original methods were these. TCR identification, UMI-based error correction and CDR3 extraction were all carried out with Decombinator tools. TCRs above a frequency of 2 per 1,000, corresponding to the top 1% of the tumor frequency distribution, were defined as expanded. Expanded tumor TCRs statistically deemed absent (corrected P<0.05) from at least one tumor region were classed as regional, and all other expanded tumor TCRs were classed as ubiquitous. Rényi diversity was computed with the R vegan package after subsampling each repertoire 100 times to 5,000 TCRs. CDR3 similarity networks were built from amino acid triplet string-kernel similarity, connecting CDR3s with pairwise similarity above 0.82. The public sequencing data were trimmed at Q25 with fastp and processed into clonotypes with MiXCR by TCRdb, which kept only in-frame beta chains. Rows are combined by CDR3 protein, so each entry shows the most common genes and DNA. The V and J calls follow TCRdb's processing rather than the paper's. The sample data list nearly 25,000 distinct CDR3 sequences, and under 9.5% of these were observed just once. The leading ten clones occupy approximately 7.7% of the sample.

The germline V gene sets CDR1 to SNHLY and CDR2 to FYNNEI. The CDR3 runs 11 residues from the cysteine to the phenylalanine. Kept here is only the CDR3 DNA, which spans 33 bases and is read in frame from base 1. V sheds 5 bases and J sheds 8 bases, leaving 4 bases between their ends. The clonotype originates from a male donor with early-stage non-small cell lung cancer. Recombination connected TRBV2 to TRBJ1-6, with the D gene not confidently named. Sequencing used lung tumor tissue, obtained at surgery. The DNA sequence is TGTGCCAGCAGTATCTATTCACCCCTCCACTTT. Its amino acids are CASSIYSPLHF.